Presented here are 19 T cell receptor beta chains from one specimen sequenced in a study of blood T cells in healthy people across ages. A J-beta primer mix and a sample-barcoded 5' primer were used in a second PCR of roughly 6 to 12 cycles. One entry per CDR3 protein, called by TCRdb with MiXCR from the 5' RACE reads. The sample carries about 1.5 million distinct CDR3 sequences, under 55% recorded once. The sample consisted of blood. Receptor source: a woman younger than 35 in good health.

This chain uses TRBV5-1 with TRBJ2-5, with a possible D match to TRBD1 (6 bases). There are 14 residues in the CDR3. CDR1 SGHRS and CDR2 YFSETQ come from the germline V gene. Trimming shortened V by 1 base and J by 2 bases, and 9 bases separated the two germline ends. The CDR3 sequence: CASSLTDSQETQYF. The CDR3 DNA sequence: TGCGCCAGCAGCTTGACGGACAGTCAAGAGACCCAGTACTTC.

The V gene is TRBV7-8, the J gene TRBJ1-2; 7 nucleotides agree with TRBD1. V trimming: 7 bases; J trimming: 0 bases; junction bases outside the gene matches: 8. The CDR3 contains 15 residues. Germline V CDR1 and CDR2: SGHVS, FQNEAQ. The CDR3 is CASTKLTGTNYGYTF. As DNA, the CDR3 is TGTGCCAGCACTAAACTGACAGGGACTAACTATGGCTACACCTTC.

V usage is TRBV4-3 and J usage is TRBJ2-5; D gene uncertain. The J call is doubtful: the DNA matches TRBJ2-7 better. Germline-derived CDR1 and CDR2 are LGHNA and YSLEER. This CDR3 comprises 13 residues. The CDR3 DNA sequence: TGCGCCAGCAGCCAAGAACATTTCGCCGAGCAGTACTTC. Its protein product is CASSQEHFAEQYF.

The chain employs TRBV21-1 and TRBJ1-1; TRBD1 is the table's D call, not checked against the DNA. TRBV21-1 corresponds to a pseudogene. The CDR3 sequence is 17 residues long. The CDR3 sequence: CASSKLCGQLNCTEVFF. The CDR3 bases are TGTGCCAGCAGCAAATTGTGTGGACAGTTAAATTGCACTGAAGTTTTCTTT.

Only a few counts were recorded for this clonotype. The J gene is TRBJ2-1, the V gene TRBV10-3; 11 bases match TRBD2. Gene TRBJ2-7 matches the end of the DNA better, so the J call may be wrong. Per the germline V gene, CDR1 is ENHRY and CDR2 is SYGVKD. This CDR3 spans 18 amino acids. CDR3 region: CAISGPRLAGSSYNEQYF. The CDR3 region has the DNA TGTGCCATCAGTGGGCCCCGACTAGCGGGGAGCTCCTACAATGAGCAGTACTTC.

The chain has TRBV7-2 and TRBJ2-4; D tentatively reads TRBD1 or TRBD2 (5 bases each). V lost 3 bases to trimming and J lost 0 bases, with 12 bases between them. Germline CDR1 SGHTA, CDR2 FQGNSA. The CDR3 runs 16 residues. Here the CDR3 DNA reads TGTGCCAGCAGCTTGGGGACGGTGATAGCCAAAAACATTCAGTACTTC. It encodes CASSLGTVIAKNIQYF.

The chain employs TRBV5-5 and TRBJ2-7, with 10 bases matching TRBD1. Trimming took 6 bases from V and 1 from J; bases not matched to a gene: 4. CDR1 is SGHKS and CDR2 is YYEKEE in the germline V gene (reference sequence). This CDR3 comprises 14 residues. CDR3 residues: CASTTGQGSYEQYF. CDR3 in DNA: TGTGCCAGCACTACGGGACAGGGGTCCTACGAGCAGTACTTC.

V is TRBV20-1 and J is TRBJ2-7; 12 nucleotides agree with TRBD2. CDR3 length: 14 residues. CDR1 DFQATT and CDR2 SNEGSKA come from the germline V gene (reference sequence). Trimming removed 5 bases from V and 7 bases from J; junction bases left unmatched: 9. The CDR3 nucleotides read TGCAGTGCTCCCGGGACTAGCGGGCCCAATGAGCAGTACTTC. It yields the protein CSAPGTSGPNEQYF.

This clonotype occurred a few times. The chain is built from TRBV12-3 or TRBV12-4 and TRBJ2-1, with 15 bases that match TRBD2. After removal of 6 bases from V and 1 base from J, the junction contained 4 bases not matched to a gene. This CDR3 is built from 17 residues. Here the CDR3 reads CASREGTSGGSYNEQFF. The CDR3 DNA follows: TGTGCCAGCAGGGAAGGGACTAGCGGGGGGTCCTACAATGAGCAGTTCTTC.

This rearrangement joins TRBV20-1 to TRBJ2-3; unclear D gene. There are 11 residues in the CDR3. Per the germline V gene, CDR1 is DFQATT and CDR2 is SNEGSKA (reference sequence). The V end was cut by 6 bases, the J end by 2 bases, with 6 bases between. CDR3 in DNA: TGCAGTGCCGACCTCACAGATACGCAGTATTTT. Amino acids: CSADLTDTQYF.

About this clonotype itself: A much bigger clone sits one base away, suggesting this may be a read error. This sequence joins TRBV12-3 or TRBV12-4 and TRBJ1-2; D unclear. V lost 3 bases to trimming and J lost 8 bases, with 16 bases between them. This CDR3 comprises 14 residues. The CDR3 nucleotides are TGTGCCAGCAGTTTGCACAAATTGGCGGGCGGCTACACCTTC. Protein product: CASSLHKLAGGYTF.

The chain employs TRBV6-5 and TRBJ1-5, with TRBD1 as a possible D gene (5 bases). Germline-derived CDR1 and CDR2 are MNHEY and SVGAGI. The CDR3 consists of 15 residues. The ends were cut back, 0 bases at V and 4 bases at J, with 10 bases in the middle. CDR3 residues: CASSYSAGTNQPQHF. The CDR3 DNA follows: TGTGCCAGCAGTTACTCGGCAGGGACTAATCAGCCCCAGCATTTT.

V and J are TRBV2 and TRBJ1-5; D is undetermined. V lost 4 bases and J 4 bases, leaving 11 bases between the germline ends. Germline V gene lookup returns CDR1 SNHLY and CDR2 FYNNEI. The CDR3 sequence is 14 residues long. Here the CDR3 DNA reads TGTGCCAGCAGTGCTGGCAGCCGAAATCAGCCCCAGCATTTT. Amino acids: CASSAGSRNQPQHF.

This clonotype has more than one count but fewer than ten. This sequence joins TRBV7-9 and TRBJ2-5; no definite D call. The CDR3 covers 15 residues. The germline V and J ends were trimmed by 3 bases and 1 base, with 12 bases remaining between them. Germline V gene sequence: CDR1 SEHNR, CDR2 FQNEAQ (reference sequence). CDR3 residues: CASSLVSPGQETQYF. The CDR3 nucleotides are TGTGCCAGCAGCTTGGTCTCTCCAGGCCAAGAGACCCAGTACTTC.

The V and J genes are TRBV20-1 and TRBJ2-5; a weak D match, TRBD1 (5 bases). Trimming pared 3 bases from V and 11 bases from J, leaving 25 bases between. Germline loops: CDR1 DFQATT, CDR2 SNEGSKA (reference sequence). The CDR3 sequence is 15 residues long. CDR3 in amino acids: CSARGRPIRINEQYF. The CDR3 DNA reads as TGCAGTGCTAGGGGGCGCCCAATAAGAATTAATGAGCAGTACTTC.

This clonotype was detected a few times. The V call is TRBV29-1, the J call TRBJ1-1, with D possibly matching TRBD1 (5 bases). The V end lost 8 bases, the J end lost 1 base, and 17 bases lay between the germline ends. The CDR3 covers 14 residues. The germline V gene encodes CDR1 SQVTM and CDR2 ANQGSEA. CDR3 protein: CSFLPGGRNTEAFF. The DNA of the CDR3 is TGCAGCTTTCTGCCCGGGGGTAGGAACACTGAAGCTTTCTTT.

The chain recombines TRBV7-2 with TRBJ2-1; 8 positions agree with TRBD2. There are 18 residues in the CDR3. V lost 2 bases, J lost 5 bases, and 14 bases stayed unmatched. Germline V gene data show CDR1 as SGHTA and CDR2 as FQGNSA. The CDR3 DNA is TGTGCCAGCAGCTTATGGGCGGGAGGCAACCTTTTTAACAATGAGCAGTTCTTC. It codes for CASSLWAGGNLFNNEQFF.

The CDR3 protein is CASRETGTVYSNQPQHF. Written as DNA, the CDR3 is TGTGCCAGCAGGGAGACCGGGACAGTTTATAGCAATCAGCCCCAGCATTTT. This chain connects TRBV27 to TRBJ1-5; 7 bases are shared with TRBD1. The junction had 11 bases not matched to a gene; V was cut back by 6 bases and J by 0 bases. CDR1 and CDR2 from the germline V gene are MNHEY and SMNVEV (reference sequence). CDR3 length equals 17 residues.

This chain links TRBV20-1 with TRBJ1-2; TRBD1 is a possible D gene (5 bases). Trimming cost V 3 bases and J 3 bases, with 11 bases left between them. The CDR3 sequence is 13 residues long. Germline CDR1 is DFQATT and CDR2 is SNEGSKA (reference sequence). The CDR3 spells CSASVGADYGYTF. The CDR3 DNA is TGCAGTGCTAGTGTAGGGGCGGACTATGGCTACACCTTC.